This TCR beta chain was sequenced during a study of blood T cell repertoires in COVID-19. Looking at the study overall: Samples came from the United States, Italy and Spain, spanning acute and convalescent COVID-19.

Original data processing: Amplification from reference gene primers served as the basis for estimated nucleated cell counts. Here immunoSEQ multiplex PCR was the method, and the copy in TCRdb shows in-frame clones only, minus some. The V and J calls and the clone size are those of that table, but D and trimming were determined from the DNA. This repertoire shows 150,000 to 200,000 clones, about 86% found once; its top ten account for approximately 10%. The Seattle site enrolled patients during active infection and followed them longitudinally. The germline V gene encodes CDR1 MNHNS and CDR2 SASEGT. The V and J ends lost 0 bases and 5 bases, in that order; junction bases with no gene match: 5. The CDR3 length is 15 residues.

The sequenced sample consisted of peripheral blood. This chain links TRBV6-1 with TRBJ1-2, with 8 bases fitting TRBD1. The TCR sequence derives from a woman aged 70-85 years with COVID-19, enrolled during active disease. CDR3 in amino acids: CASSEALQGAYGYTF. CDR3 coding DNA: TGTGCCAGCAGTGAAGCGCTTCAGGGGGCGTATGGCTACACCTTC.